The 17 T cell receptor beta chains listed next were all sequenced from one sample in a study of T cell responses to AZD1222 COVID-19 vaccine. Data came from immunoSEQ multiplex PCR; TCRdb stores just in-frame clones and leaves some out. The repertoire holds 90,000 to 120,000 clones, with more than 70% as singletons. This specimen consisted of peripheral blood, obtained on day 0 of MenACWY control vaccination. These receptor sequences come from an adult in good health.

This chain uses TRBV6-5 with TRBJ2-1; 8 bases are shared with TRBD2. This CDR3 contains 13 residues. The V and J ends lost 2 bases and 9 bases, in that order; junction bases with no gene match: 3. The germline V gene encodes CDR1 MNHEY and CDR2 SVGAGI. The CDR3 bases are TGTGCCAGCAGTTACGGCGGGGGGCTTGAGCAGTTCTTC. Residues: CASSYGGGLEQFF.

The chain is built from TRBV6-5 and TRBJ2-1; D unclear. Germline V lookup: CDR1 MNHEY, CDR2 SVGAGI. The CDR3 has 15 residues. The germline V and J ends were trimmed by 2 bases and 2 bases, with 10 bases remaining between them. Written as DNA, the CDR3 is TGTGCCAGCAGTTACCAACCTGGGACCTACAATGAGCAGTTCTTC. Its protein is CASSYQPGTYNEQFF.

This chain uses TRBV5-1 with TRBJ1-2; TRBD1 aligns across 7 bases. The CDR3 extends over 14 amino acids. Germline trimming cut 4 bases from V and 7 bases from J; bases unmatched to any gene: 10. Germline V gene sequence: CDR1 SGHRS, CDR2 YFSETQ. DNA for the CDR3: TGCGCCAGCAGCCCCCTGGGAGGGGGCAGTGGCTACACCTTC. Translating gives CASSPLGGGSGYTF.

The chain couples TRBV5-6 to TRBJ1-2, with D unclear. Trimming left V 0 bases short and J 8 bases short, with 5 bases between. Germline CDR1 and CDR2: SGHDT and YYEEEE. The CDR3 totals 11 residues. The chain's CDR3 is CASSLGSGYTF. The CDR3 coding sequence is TGTGCCAGCAGCTTGGGATCAGGCTACACCTTC.

This chain uses TRBV6-5 with TRBJ1-6, with D possibly TRBD1 on 5 matching bases. CDR3 length: 15 residues. V dropped 2 bases and J dropped 7 bases, with 12 bases sitting between them. CDR1 and CDR2 from the germline V gene are MNHEY and SVGAGI. The CDR3: CASSYGSGDNSPLHF. The CDR3 DNA reads TGTGCCAGCAGTTACGGCTCTGGGGACAATTCACCCCTCCACTTT.

This chain joins TRBV7-2 and TRBJ1-2; 9 bases fit TRBD1. Trimming removed 5 bases from V and 2 bases from J; junction bases left unmatched: 6. This CDR3 has 15 amino acids. Looked up from germline, CDR1 is SGHTA and CDR2 is FQGNSA. CDR3 region: CASSPKGQGNYGYTF. CDR3 nucleotides: TGTGCCAGCAGCCCGAAGGGACAGGGAAACTATGGCTACACCTTC.

The chain uses TRBV4-2 and TRBJ2-1; D may be TRBD1 or TRBD2 (6 bases each). This CDR3 comprises 16 residues. V shed 0 bases and J shed 2 bases, with 11 bases lying between them. The germline gives CDR1 LGHNA, CDR2 YNFKEQ. The CDR3 coding sequence is TGTGCCAGCAGCCAAGATGAGGGGGGCGCCTACAATGAGCAGTTCTTC. It is translated as CASSQDEGGAYNEQFF.

The genes are TRBV30 and TRBJ1-6; D is unclear. This CDR3 is built from 14 residues. Trimming took off 1 base at V and 8 bases at J, with 12 bases between the two ends. Germline V CDR1 and CDR2: GTSNPN, SVGIG (reference sequence). The CDR3 DNA follows: TGTGCCTGGAGTGCGGCAGGCTCCGATTCACCCCTCCACTTT. Its translation: CAWSAAGSDSPLHF.

J is TRBJ2-7 and V is TRBV6-5; 9 nucleotides match TRBD1. V trimming: 0 bases; J trimming: 1 base; junction bases outside the gene matches: 1. This CDR3 is built from 15 residues. The germline gives CDR1 MNHEY, CDR2 SVGAGI. The CDR3 coding sequence is TGTGCCAGCAGTTACTCCGGACAGGGGTCCTACGAGCAGTACTTC. This encodes CASSYSGQGSYEQYF.

Turning to this clone: The same CDR3 also results from other DNA sequences found in this sample. This rearrangement joins TRBV10-3 to TRBJ1-1; no clear D gene. The germline V and J ends were trimmed by 4 bases and 1 base, with 4 bases remaining between them. The CDR3 extends over 12 amino acids. CDR1 ENHRY and CDR2 SYGVKD come from the germline V gene. The CDR3 here is CAISVENTEAFF. The CDR3 region has the DNA TGTGCCATCAGTGTCGAGAACACTGAAGCTTTCTTT.

This clone was counted once. V usage is TRBV30 and J usage is TRBJ1-3; D unclear. Trimming shortened V by 0 bases and J by 8 bases, and 5 bases separated the two germline ends. The CDR3 has 11 residues. Germline CDR1 GTSNPN, CDR2 SVGIG (reference sequence). Here the CDR3 DNA reads TGTGCCTGGAGTGTAGCTTACACCATATATTTT. Translation gives CAWSVAYTIYF.

The chain employs TRBV6-5 and TRBJ1-5, with D perhaps matching TRBD1 (6 bases). V lost 2 bases, J lost 5 bases, and 13 bases lay in between. This CDR3 has 15 residues. Germline V gives CDR1 MNHEY, CDR2 SVGAGI. The CDR3 sequence: CASSYGGAGDQPQHF. The CDR3 DNA reads TGTGCCAGCAGTTACGGGGGGGCAGGCGATCAGCCCCAGCATTTT.

V usage is TRBV5-1 and J usage is TRBJ1-1, with D perhaps TRBD1 (5 bases). The CDR3 spans 15 residues. V gave up 0 bases and J gave up 4 bases, with 13 bases separating them. The germline gives CDR1 SGHRS, CDR2 YFSETQ. CDR3 nucleotide sequence: TGCGCCAGCAGCTTGGATGCAGGGTCAGTCACTGAAGCTTTCTTT. Translated: CASSLDAGSVTEAFF.

The chain combines TRBV28 with TRBJ2-7; 7 bases match TRBD1. V was pared by 6 bases and J by 2 bases, with 10 bases of the junction left unmatched. The germline gives CDR1 MDHEN, CDR2 SYDVKM. The CDR3 has 15 residues. The CDR3 loop is CASSQPGTATYEQYF. DNA of the CDR3: TGTGCCAGCAGCCAGCCCGGGACAGCGACCTACGAGCAGTACTTC.

This clone was counted a single time. The chain employs TRBV29-1 and TRBJ2-1; weak D call: TRBD2 (6 bases). The V end was cut by 7 bases, the J end by 3 bases, with 16 bases between. Germline-derived CDR1 and CDR2 are SQVTM and ANQGSEA. CDR3 size: 14 residues. The CDR3 here is CSAGGLSYYNEQFF. The CDR3 DNA reads TGCAGCGCCGGGGGACTGTCCTACTACAATGAGCAGTTCTTC.

J is TRBJ2-7 and V is TRBV3-1 (or the pseudogene TRBV3-2); tentatively, D is TRBD1 or TRBD2 (6 bases each). In germline, CDR1 is LGHDT, CDR2 YNNKEL (reference sequence). CDR3 length: 12 amino acids. The V and J ends lost 6 bases and 5 bases respectively, with 11 bases between them. The CDR3 region is CASRRGDHEQYF. The CDR3 DNA reads TGTGCCAGCAGAAGGGGGGACCACGAGCAGTACTTC.

J is TRBJ1-5 and V is TRBV19; D gene uncertain. The V end lost 7 bases, the J end lost 5 bases, and 21 bases lay between the germline ends. The germline V gene has CDR1 LNHDA and CDR2 SQIVND (reference sequence). The CDR3 loop spans 16 amino acids. The CDR3: CASTSPVGIWDQPQHF. The CDR3 nucleotides are TGTGCCAGTACTTCCCCCGTGGGGATCTGGGATCAGCCCCAGCATTTT.